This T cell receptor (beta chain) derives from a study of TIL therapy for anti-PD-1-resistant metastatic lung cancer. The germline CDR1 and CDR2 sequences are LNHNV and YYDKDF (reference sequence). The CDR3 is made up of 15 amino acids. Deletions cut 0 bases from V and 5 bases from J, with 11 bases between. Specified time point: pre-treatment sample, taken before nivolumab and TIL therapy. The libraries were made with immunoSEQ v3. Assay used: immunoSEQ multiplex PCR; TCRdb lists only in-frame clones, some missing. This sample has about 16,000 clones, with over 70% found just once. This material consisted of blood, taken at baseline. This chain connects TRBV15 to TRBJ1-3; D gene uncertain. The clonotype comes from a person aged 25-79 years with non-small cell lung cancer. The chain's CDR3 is CATSRDLSDRNTIYF. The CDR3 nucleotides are TGTGCCACCAGCAGAGATTTGTCAGATAGAAACACCATATATTTT.